This entry concerns a single TCR beta chain. Per germline, CDR1 MDHEN and CDR2 SYDVKM. V was trimmed by 2 bases and J by 2 bases, leaving 12 bases between them. This CDR3 is built from 15 residues. This entry belongs to a study of blood T cell repertoires in COVID-19. Produced via immunoSEQ multiplex PCR; TCRdb's table is partial and in-frame only. The table includes 200,000 or so clones, around 89% detected once. This sequence originates from a woman in her late teens or twenties in a cohort exposed to, infected with or recovered from COVID-19 (not recorded which). The V gene is TRBV28, the J gene TRBJ1-2; D perhaps matches TRBD1 (6 bases). Sequenced material: PBMCs or T cells enriched from blood (not recorded which). DNA for the CDR3: TGTGCCAGCAGTTTACCCTCTACAGGGAACTATGGCTACACCTTC. Translated, it gives CASSLPSTGNYGYTF.